The 25 T cell receptor beta chains listed next were all sequenced from one sample in a study of T cells in localized non-small cell lung cancer. Profiling relied on immunoSEQ multiplex PCR, and the TCRdb table lists in-frame clones only, not all of them. The table includes over a thousand clones, approximately 31% detected once. The sample consisted of normal lung tissue next to the tumor, taken before any cancer treatment. Every receptor here comes from a woman aged 35 to 69 with stage I lung adenocarcinoma.

The chain couples TRBV6-8 to TRBJ2-2, with a weak D call TRBD2 (6 bases). This CDR3 has 13 residues. Germline assignment: CDR1 MNHGY and CDR2 SAAAGT. V dropped 6 bases and J dropped 5 bases, with 10 bases sitting between them. CDR3 amino acids: CASSREATGELFF. In nucleotides, the CDR3 is TGTGCCAGCAGCAGGGAGGCGACCGGGGAGCTGTTTTTT.

This clone occurred a few times. The chain joins TRBV6-8 to TRBJ1-1; TRBD1 might be the D (5 bases). The CDR3 loop spans 13 amino acids. Germline V gene data show CDR1 as MNHGY and CDR2 as SAAAGT. Between the trimmed V and J ends, which lost 10 bases and 0 bases, there was a span of 12 bases. CDR3 amino acids: CAIKTEMNTEAFF. DNA for the CDR3: TGTGCCATTAAGACAGAAATGAACACTGAAGCTTTCTTT.

By sample fraction, this clone is large (0.1 to 1%). This chain connects TRBV11-3 to TRBJ1-1; TRBD1 aligns across 10 bases. Per the germline V gene, CDR1 is SGHNT and CDR2 is YENEEA. The CDR3 runs to 14 residues. Unmatched junction bases numbered 5, after V lost 5 bases and J lost 5 bases. The CDR3: CASSAGTGVTEAFF. DNA for the CDR3: TGTGCCAGCAGCGCCGGGACAGGGGTTACTGAAGCTTTCTTT.

The chain couples TRBV19 to TRBJ2-3, with 9 bases identical to TRBD1. Per germline, CDR1 LNHDA and CDR2 SQIVND (reference sequence). Trimming removed 7 bases from V and 4 bases from J; junction bases left unmatched: 9. This CDR3 is built from 15 residues. The CDR3 DNA sequence: TGTGCCAGTACTACTATGGACAGGGGCCCAGATACGCAGTATTTT. Amino acids: CASTTMDRGPDTQYF.

V gene TRBV6-4 combines with J gene TRBJ2-1; 7 nucleotides match TRBD2. The CDR3 totals 14 residues. V gave up 3 bases and J gave up 8 bases; unmatched junction bases: 7. Germline V gene sequence: CDR1 MRHNA, CDR2 SNTAGT. The CDR3 region has the DNA TGTGCCAGCAGTGAAGATGTACTAGCGCATGAGCAGTTCTTC. Translated: CASSEDVLAHEQFF.

In its sample, this clone ranks as medium-sized. Different DNA sequences within this sample yield the same CDR3. This chain links TRBV11-3 with TRBJ2-1; D is perhaps TRBD2 (6 bases). The CDR3 has 16 residues. The germline V gene encodes CDR1 SGHNT and CDR2 YENEEA. V gave up 1 base and J gave up 0 bases, with 10 bases separating them. CDR3 in DNA: TGTGCCAGCAGCTTAGGGGGCGGGGCCTCCTACAATGAGCAGTTCTTC. Its translation is CASSLGGGASYNEQFF.

This clone was seen a handful of times. The V call is TRBV14, the J call TRBJ2-7; unclear D gene. The CDR3 runs 11 residues. Looked up from germline, CDR1 is SGHDN and CDR2 is FVKESK. V shed 5 bases and J shed 0 bases, with 2 bases lying between them. The CDR3 DNA reads TGTGCCAGCAGCTACTCCTACGAGCAGTACTTC. This translates into CASSYSYEQYF.

There are a few counts of this clone. The chain links TRBV6-8 to TRBJ2-2; TRBD1 matches 8 bases. Looked up from germline, CDR1 is MNHGY and CDR2 is SAAAGT. V trimming: 8 bases; J trimming: 4 bases; junction bases outside the gene matches: 6. The CDR3 covers 14 residues. The CDR3 protein is CASGGQGGTGELFF. The CDR3, as DNA: TGTGCCAGCGGCGGACAGGGCGGCACCGGGGAGCTGTTTTTT.

This clone was counted a few times. The V and J genes are TRBV11-1 and TRBJ2-3; no firm D call. CDR1 and CDR2 (germline): SGHAT, FQDESV (reference sequence). The CDR3 has 14 amino acids. V dropped 2 bases and J dropped 4 bases, with 10 bases sitting between them. The CDR3 region is CASSLTLLSDTQYF. The CDR3, as DNA: TGTGCCAGCAGCTTAACGTTACTCTCAGATACGCAGTATTTT.

The chain employs TRBV6-8 and TRBJ1-6, with 9 bases identical to TRBD1. Germline loops: CDR1 MNHGY, CDR2 SAAAGT. The CDR3 sequence is 13 residues long. The V segment lost 8 bases and the J segment 9 bases; nucleotides outside the gene matches: 5. CDR3: CASGGQGSSPLHF. The DNA of the CDR3 is TGTGCCAGCGGTGGACAGGGGAGTTCACCCCTCCACTTT.

This chain joins TRBV18 and TRBJ1-1; TRBD1 might be the D (5 bases). Germline-derived CDR1 and CDR2 are KGHSH and LQKENI. Between the trimmed V and J ends, which lost 6 bases and 3 bases, there was a span of 14 bases. This CDR3 has 14 residues. The CDR3 DNA reads as TGTGCCAGCTCCCTGAAGGGGACGGACACTGAAGCTTTCTTT. Its protein product is CASSLKGTDTEAFF.

This clone is labeled as medium-sized. Here the CDR3 DNA reads TGTGCCAGCAGCCCGGACAGGGTGGACTACGAGCAGTACTTC. Protein sequence: CASSPDRVDYEQYF. The chain joins TRBV11-3 to TRBJ2-7; TRBD1 aligns across 8 bases. Germline loops: CDR1 SGHNT, CDR2 YENEEA. The J segment lost 3 bases and the V segment lost 5 bases, leaving 6 bases of the junction unmatched. CDR3 length: 14 amino acids.

The V call is TRBV4-1, the J call TRBJ2-3; D remains ambiguous. Trimming pared 2 bases from V and 0 bases from J, leaving 12 bases between. CDR1 is MGHRA and CDR2 is YSYEKL in the germline V gene. This CDR3 comprises 16 residues. The CDR3 protein is CASSQLRLESTDTQYF. As DNA, the CDR3 is TGCGCCAGCAGCCAACTTCGACTGGAAAGCACAGATACGCAGTATTTT.

This clone has just a few counts. The chain combines TRBV11-3 with TRBJ2-7; D not resolved. This CDR3 comprises 15 residues. V gave up 5 bases and J gave up 6 bases, with 20 bases separating them. The germline gives CDR1 SGHNT, CDR2 YENEEA. The CDR3 DNA follows: TGTGCCAGCAGCCCCCCCGGTAGGGTCGGAAGCGAGCAGTACTTC. Encoded protein: CASSPPGRVGSEQYF.

This chain uses TRBV29-1 with TRBJ2-7; D gene uncertain. Trimming pared 3 bases from V and 4 bases from J, leaving 13 bases between. The CDR3 covers 13 residues. Per germline, CDR1 SQVTM and CDR2 ANQGSEA. The CDR3 DNA follows: TGCAGCGTTGAGGCGGAGTCGGATTACGAGCAGTACTTC. It codes for CSVEAESDYEQYF.

The J gene is TRBJ1-2, the V gene TRBV28; TRBD1 matches at 8 bases. CDR1 is MDHEN, CDR2 SYDVKM, per germline. The length of the CDR3 is 13 residues. The J segment lost 8 bases and the V segment lost 2 bases, leaving 4 bases of the junction unmatched. In DNA, the CDR3 is TGTGCCAGCAGTTTAAACAGGGGGTTCGGCTACACCTTC. Translated: CASSLNRGFGYTF.

In its sample, this clone was seen once. The rearrangement links TRBV19 to TRBJ1-2; 7 nucleotides agree with TRBD1. The germline CDR1 and CDR2 sequences are LNHDA and SQIVND (reference sequence). The CDR3 is made up of 19 amino acids. V lost 4 bases to trimming and J lost 2 bases; unmatched junction nucleotides: 19. The chain's CDR3 is CASSKLGGRQGGSNYGYTF. CDR3 nucleotide sequence: TGTGCCAGTAGTAAGCTTGGGGGTCGACAGGGAGGGAGCAACTATGGCTACACCTTC.

V gene TRBV12-5 combines with J gene TRBJ2-3, with TRBD2 matching 9 bases. The V gene end was trimmed by 5 bases and the J gene end by 5 bases; junction bases not matched to a gene: 8. The CDR3 length is 15 residues. Germline-derived CDR1 and CDR2 are LGHNT and FRNRAP. As DNA, the CDR3 is TGTGCTAGTGGTCTCCAGACTAGCGGCCGAGATACGCAGTATTTT. It yields the protein CASGLQTSGRDTQYF.

This clone was found a few times. V usage is TRBV28 and J usage is TRBJ2-1; D may be TRBD2 (6 bases). Germline lookup yields CDR1 MDHEN and CDR2 SYDVKM. CDR3 length equals 15 residues. V was trimmed by 3 bases and J by 7 bases, leaving 16 bases between them. The DNA of the CDR3 is TGTGCCAGCAGTTTCGACACCCCCGGGGGTAATGAGCAGTTCTTC. This encodes CASSFDTPGGNEQFF.

This clone was picked up a small number of times. The rearrangement uses TRBV11-1 and TRBJ2-1; D is unresolved. This CDR3 contains 17 residues. The ends were cut back, 1 base at V and 0 bases at J, with 13 bases in the middle. The germline V gene encodes CDR1 SGHAT and CDR2 FQDESV (reference sequence). The CDR3 region has the DNA TGTGCCAGCAGCTTAGGCCGGGCACCACTCTCCTACAATGAGCAGTTCTTC. It translates to CASSLGRAPLSYNEQFF.

This clone was picked up a small number of times. The rearrangement joins TRBV5-1 to TRBJ2-3, with TRBD2 identical over 8 bases. The ends lost 0 bases at V and 2 bases at J; junction bases unmatched: 2. Germline CDR1 is SGHRS and CDR2 is YFSETQ. The CDR3 length is 15 residues. The CDR3 loop reads CASSLALADTDTQYF. CDR3 bases: TGCGCCAGCAGCTTGGCACTAGCGGACACAGATACGCAGTATTTT.

The rearrangement uses TRBV19 and TRBJ1-6; D possibly corresponds to TRBD1 (5 bases). Trimming removed 7 bases from V and 5 bases from J, with 15 bases in between. The CDR3 sequence is 15 residues long. The germline V gene has CDR1 LNHDA and CDR2 SQIVND (reference sequence). In DNA form, the CDR3 reads TGTGCCAGTAAAGCCTTCGGGACTGATAATTCACCCCTCCACTTT. As protein: CASKAFGTDNSPLHF.

The chain recombines TRBV7-5 with TRBJ2-5; TRBD2, the table's D call, lacks a check against the DNA. TRBV7-5 is tagged as a pseudogene. The CDR3 is 17 residues long. CDR3 DNA sequence: TGTGCCAGCAGCTTAGAACGCGGGGAACCCTCCCTGGGGACCCAGTACTTC. Amino acid sequence: CASSLERGEPSLGTQYF.

This clone was counted a few times. The chain is built from TRBV6-7 and TRBJ2-7; possibly TRBD2 for D (5 bases). TRBV6-7 is marked as an open reading frame, function uncertain. Trimming pared 11 bases from V and 1 base from J, leaving 9 bases between. The CDR3 runs 11 residues. The CDR3 sequence: CALGASYEQYF. The CDR3 region has the DNA TGTGCCCTGGGAGCTTCCTACGAGCAGTACTTC.

In its sample, this clone ranks as medium-sized. The chain has TRBV6-8 and TRBJ1-1; 8 positions agree with TRBD1. CDR3 length: 15 amino acids. V was pared by 6 bases and J by 1 base, with 7 bases of the junction left unmatched. CDR1 and CDR2 (germline): MNHGY, SAAAGT. The CDR3 spells CASSLGTGENTEAFF. The CDR3 DNA reads as TGTGCCAGCAGCCTCGGGACAGGAGAGAACACTGAAGCTTTCTTT.